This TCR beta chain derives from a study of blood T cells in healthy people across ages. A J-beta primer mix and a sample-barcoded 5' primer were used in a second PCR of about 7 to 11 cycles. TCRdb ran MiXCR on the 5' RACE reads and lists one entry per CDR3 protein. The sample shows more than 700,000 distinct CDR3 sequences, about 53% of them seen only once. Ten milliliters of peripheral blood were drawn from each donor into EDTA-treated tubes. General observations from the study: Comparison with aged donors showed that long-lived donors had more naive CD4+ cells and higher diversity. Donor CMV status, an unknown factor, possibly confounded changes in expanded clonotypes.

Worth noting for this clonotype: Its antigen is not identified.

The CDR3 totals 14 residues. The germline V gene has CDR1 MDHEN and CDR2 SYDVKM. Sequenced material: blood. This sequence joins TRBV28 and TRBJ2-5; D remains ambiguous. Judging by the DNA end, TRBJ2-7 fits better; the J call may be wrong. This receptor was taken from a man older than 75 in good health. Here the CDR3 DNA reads TGTGCCAGCACCCCTTGGAGAGACCCTTACGAGCAGTACTTC. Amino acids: CASTPWRDPYEQYF.